This T cell receptor (beta chain) derives from a study of cytomegalovirus exposure and HLA in healthy donors. The CDR3 contains 14 residues. Per the germline V gene, CDR1 is KGHSH and CDR2 is LQKENI. The V end was cut by 5 bases, the J end by 1 base, with 8 bases between. Researchers ran the PCR with 60 Vbeta and 13 Jbeta primers. Profiling relied on immunoSEQ multiplex PCR, and the TCRdb table lists in-frame clones only, not all of them. The sample lists about 140,000 clones; approximately 84% were seen once. General observations from the study: It was in a later analysis that TCR association rates were seen to vary by HLA locus, highest for DRB1 and lowest for HLA-C.

On this clone itself: Its antigen is unknown.

Sequencing was carried out using PBMCs. The TCR comes from a man aged 25 to 40 in good health and CMV-seropositive. This chain links TRBV18 with TRBJ2-2, with D perhaps TRBD1 (5 bases). The CDR3 bases are TGTGCCAGCTCATCCGGACAGAACACCGGGGAGCTGTTTTTT. Protein sequence: CASSSGQNTGELFF.